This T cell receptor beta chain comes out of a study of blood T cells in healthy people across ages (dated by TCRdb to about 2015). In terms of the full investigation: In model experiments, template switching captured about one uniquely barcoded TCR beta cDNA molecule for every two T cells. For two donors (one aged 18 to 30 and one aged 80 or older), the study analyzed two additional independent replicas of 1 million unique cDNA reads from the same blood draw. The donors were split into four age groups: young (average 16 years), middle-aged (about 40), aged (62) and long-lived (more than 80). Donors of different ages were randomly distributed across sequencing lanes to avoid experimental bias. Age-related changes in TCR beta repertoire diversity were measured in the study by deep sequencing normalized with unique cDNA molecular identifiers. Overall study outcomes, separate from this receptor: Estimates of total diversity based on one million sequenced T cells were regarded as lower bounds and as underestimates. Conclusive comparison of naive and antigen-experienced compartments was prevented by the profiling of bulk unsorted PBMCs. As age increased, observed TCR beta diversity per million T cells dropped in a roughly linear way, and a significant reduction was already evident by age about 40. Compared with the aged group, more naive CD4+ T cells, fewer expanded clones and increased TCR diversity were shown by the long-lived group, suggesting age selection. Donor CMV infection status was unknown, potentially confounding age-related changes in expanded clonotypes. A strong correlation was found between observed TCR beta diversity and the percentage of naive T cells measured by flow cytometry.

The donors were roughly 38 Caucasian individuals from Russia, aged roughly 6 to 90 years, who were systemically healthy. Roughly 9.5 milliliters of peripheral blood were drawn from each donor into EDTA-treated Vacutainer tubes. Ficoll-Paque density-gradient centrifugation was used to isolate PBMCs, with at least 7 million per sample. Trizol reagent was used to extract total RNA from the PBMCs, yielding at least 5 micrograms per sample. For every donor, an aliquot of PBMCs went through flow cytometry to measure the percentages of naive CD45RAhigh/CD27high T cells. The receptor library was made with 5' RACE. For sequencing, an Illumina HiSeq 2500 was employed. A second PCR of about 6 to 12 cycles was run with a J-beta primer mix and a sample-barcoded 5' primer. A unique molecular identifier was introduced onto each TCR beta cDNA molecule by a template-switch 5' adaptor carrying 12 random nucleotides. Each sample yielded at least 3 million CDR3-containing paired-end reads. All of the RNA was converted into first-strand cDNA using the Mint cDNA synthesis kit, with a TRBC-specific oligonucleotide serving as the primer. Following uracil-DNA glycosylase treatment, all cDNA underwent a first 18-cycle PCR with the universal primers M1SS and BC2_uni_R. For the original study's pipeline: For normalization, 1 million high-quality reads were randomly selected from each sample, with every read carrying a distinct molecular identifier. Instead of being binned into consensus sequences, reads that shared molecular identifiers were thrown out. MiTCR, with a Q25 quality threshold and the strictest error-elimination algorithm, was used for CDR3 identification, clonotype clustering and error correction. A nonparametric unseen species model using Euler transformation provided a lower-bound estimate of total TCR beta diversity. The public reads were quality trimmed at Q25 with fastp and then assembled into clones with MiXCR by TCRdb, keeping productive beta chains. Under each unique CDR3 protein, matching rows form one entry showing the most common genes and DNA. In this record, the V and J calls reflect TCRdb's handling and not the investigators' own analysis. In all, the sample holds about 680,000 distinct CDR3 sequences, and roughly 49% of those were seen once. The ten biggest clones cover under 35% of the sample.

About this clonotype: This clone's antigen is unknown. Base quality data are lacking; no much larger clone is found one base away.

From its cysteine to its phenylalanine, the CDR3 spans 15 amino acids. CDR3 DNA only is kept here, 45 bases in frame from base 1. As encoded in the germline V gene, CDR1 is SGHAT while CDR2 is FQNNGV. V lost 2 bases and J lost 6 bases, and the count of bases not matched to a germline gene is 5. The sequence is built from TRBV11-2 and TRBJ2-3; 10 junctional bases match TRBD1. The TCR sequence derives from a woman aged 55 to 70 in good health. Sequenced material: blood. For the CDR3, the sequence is CASSLRGQGRDTQYF. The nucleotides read TGTGCCAGCAGCTTAAGGGGACAGGGGCGGGATACGCAGTATTTT.